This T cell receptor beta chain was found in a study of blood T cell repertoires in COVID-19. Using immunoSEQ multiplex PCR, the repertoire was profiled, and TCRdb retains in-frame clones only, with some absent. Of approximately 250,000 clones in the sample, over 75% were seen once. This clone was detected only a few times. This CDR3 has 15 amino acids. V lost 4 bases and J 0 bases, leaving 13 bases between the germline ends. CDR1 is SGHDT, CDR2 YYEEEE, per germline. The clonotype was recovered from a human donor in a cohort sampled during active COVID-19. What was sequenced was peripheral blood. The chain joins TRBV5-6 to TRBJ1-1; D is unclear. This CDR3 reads CASSLQYSMNTEAFF. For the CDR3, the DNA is TGTGCCAGCAGCCTACAGTATAGTATGAACACTGAAGCTTTCTTT.